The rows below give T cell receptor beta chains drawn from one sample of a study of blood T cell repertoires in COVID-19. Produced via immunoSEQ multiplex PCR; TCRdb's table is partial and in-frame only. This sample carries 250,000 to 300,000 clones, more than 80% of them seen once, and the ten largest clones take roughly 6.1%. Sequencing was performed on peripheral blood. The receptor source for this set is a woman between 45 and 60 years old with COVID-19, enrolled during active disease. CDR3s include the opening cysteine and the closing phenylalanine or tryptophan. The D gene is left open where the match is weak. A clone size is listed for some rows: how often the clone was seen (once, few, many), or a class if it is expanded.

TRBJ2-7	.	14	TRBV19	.	TGTGCCAGTAGTATTGGGGGCACCTCCTACGAGCAGTACTTC	CASSIGGTSYEQYF
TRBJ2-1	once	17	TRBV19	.	TGTGCCAGTAGGCCTTATGGAGCCCTAAGGTCCTACAATGAGCAGTTCTTC	CASRPYGALRSYNEQFF
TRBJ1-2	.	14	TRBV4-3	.	TGCGCCAGCAGCCAAGGGATAGAGGGGGTGCGCTACACCTTC	CASSQGIEGVRYTF
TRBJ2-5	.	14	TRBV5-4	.	TGTGCCAGCAGCCGGGGACTTTTCGAAGAGACCCAGTACTTC	CASSRGLFEETQYF
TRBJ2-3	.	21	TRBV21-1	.	TGTGCCAGCAGCAAAGGCGGAGACAGGGGACTATACTTCGACCCTGAAGATACGCAGTATTTT	CASSKGGDRGLYFDPEDTQYF
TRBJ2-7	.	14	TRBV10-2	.	TGCGCCAGCAGTGTGTCGGACAGTTCGAACGAGCAGTACTTC	CASSVSDSSNEQYF
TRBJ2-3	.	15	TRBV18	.	TGTGCCAGCTCTCCTTTTCGGGAGATCACAGATACGCAGTATTTT	CASSPFREITDTQYF
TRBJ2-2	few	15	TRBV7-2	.	TGTGCCAGCAGCTTAGCGGTTCGAGGCACCGGGGAGCTGTTTTTT	CASSLAVRGTGELFF
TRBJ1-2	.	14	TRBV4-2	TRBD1	TGTGCCAGCAGCCAGCGACAGGGTTCGGATGGCTACACCTTC	CASSQRQGSDGYTF
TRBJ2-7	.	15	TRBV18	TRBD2	TGTGCCAGCTCCGGTGGCGGGAGTTTCTCCTACGAGCAGTACTTC	CASSGGGSFSYEQYF
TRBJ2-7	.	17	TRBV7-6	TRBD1	TGTGCCAGCAGCTTAGCGCCCGCAGGGGGCCACCTCGACGAGCAGTACTTC	CASSLAPAGGHLDEQYF
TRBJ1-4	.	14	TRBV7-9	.	TGTGCCAGCAGCTTCCGCGGCCTAGAGGAAAAACTGTTTTTT	CASSFRGLEEKLFF
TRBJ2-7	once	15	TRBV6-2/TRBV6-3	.	TGTGCCAGCAGTTACTCGAGCGGGTCGTCTACGAGGCAGTACTTC	CASSYSSGSSTRQYF
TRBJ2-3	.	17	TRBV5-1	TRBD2	TGCGCCAGCATCCTGGGAGGAGGCGGGAGGATAACAGATACGCAGTATTTT	CASILGGGGRITDTQYF
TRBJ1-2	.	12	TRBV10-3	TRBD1	TGTGCCATCTCTGACAGGGGGGAAGGCTACACCTTC	CAISDRGEGYTF
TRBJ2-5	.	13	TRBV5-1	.	TGCGCCAGCAGGACATTAGTCGGTGAGACCCAGTACTTC	CASRTLVGETQYF
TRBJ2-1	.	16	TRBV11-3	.	TGTGCCAGCAGCTTAGATCAAAGCGGGAATGGACAGCATCAGTTCTTC	CASSLDQSGNGQHQFF
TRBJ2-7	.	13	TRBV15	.	TGTGCCACCAGCAGAGATATGGCGGCGGAGCAGTACTTC	CATSRDMAAEQYF
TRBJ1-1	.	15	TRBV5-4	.	TGTGCCAGCAGCCCACCCCCTTCTGGTAGTGCTGAAGCTTTCTTT	CASSPPPSGSAEAFF
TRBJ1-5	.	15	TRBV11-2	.	TGTGCCAGCAGCGTGGGACTGAATAGCAATCAGCCCCAGCATTTT	CASSVGLNSNQPQHF
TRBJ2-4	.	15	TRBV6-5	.	TGTGCCAGCAGTTACTCTGAGAGCGGAAGAAACATTCAGTACTTC	CASSYSESGRNIQYF
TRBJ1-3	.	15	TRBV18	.	TGTGCCAGCTCACCCCAGGGGTCTCCTGGAAACACCATATATTTT	CASSPQGSPGNTIYF
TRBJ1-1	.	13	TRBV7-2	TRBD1	TGTGCCTGTCGGACAGGGCCAAACACTGAAGCTTTCTTT	CACRTGPNTEAFF
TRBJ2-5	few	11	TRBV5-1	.	TGCGCCAGCAGCTTTAAAGAGACCCAGTACTTC	CASSFKETQYF
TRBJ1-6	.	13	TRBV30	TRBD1	TGTGCCAGGATGACAGGGTACAATTCACCCCTCCACTTT	CARMTGYNSPLHF
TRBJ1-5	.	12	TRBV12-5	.	TGTGCTAGTGGTTTGACCTACCAGCCCCAGCATTTT	CASGLTYQPQHF
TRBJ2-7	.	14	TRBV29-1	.	TGCAGCGTTGAATTCGGCAGGGGCGGCTACGAGCAGTACTTC	CSVEFGRGGYEQYF
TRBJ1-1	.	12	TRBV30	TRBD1	TGTGCCTGGACCACCCAGGGGGCTGAAGCTTTCTTT	CAWTTQGAEAFF
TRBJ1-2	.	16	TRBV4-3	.	TGCGCCAGCAGCCAGGTCAGCGGGGGTATGATTTATGGCTACACCTTC	CASSQVSGGMIYGYTF
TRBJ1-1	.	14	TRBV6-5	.	TGTGCCAGCAGACAACAGTTCATGAACACTGAAGCTTTCTTT	CASRQQFMNTEAFF
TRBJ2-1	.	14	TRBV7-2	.	TGTGCCAGCAGCTTAGCGCTAGGCTCTGGTGAGCAGTTCTTC	CASSLALGSGEQFF
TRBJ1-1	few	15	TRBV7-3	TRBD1	TGTGCCAGCAGCTTAGGGACAGGCCAGGGCCAAATGGCTTTCTTT	CASSLGTGQGQMAFF
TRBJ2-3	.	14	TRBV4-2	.	TGTGCCAGCAGCCAAGCTGAAGGACTAGATACGCAGTATTTT	CASSQAEGLDTQYF
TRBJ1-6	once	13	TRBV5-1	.	TGCGGCTCTACACGGGGGTCGCGTTCACCCCTCCACTTT	CGSTRGSRSPLHF
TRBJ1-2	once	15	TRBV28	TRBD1	TGTGCCAGCAGTCCGGGACAGGGGATGGGCTATGGCTACACCTTC	CASSPGQGMGYGYTF
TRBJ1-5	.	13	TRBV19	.	TGTGCCAGTAGTGACACCAACAATCAGCCCCAGCATTTT	CASSDTNNQPQHF